The 29 T cell receptor beta chains given below trace back to one sample, sequenced in a study of T-cell memory formation after mild COVID-19 (dated by TCRdb to 2020 to 2023). Receptors were amplified or captured by 5' RACE. TCRdb records Illumina NovaSeq 6000 as the sequencer. TCRdb ran its own pipeline on the public reads, namely fastp trimming at Q25 and MiXCR clone calling, and kept in-frame beta chains. Rows with a matching CDR3 protein are joined into one entry that keeps the most common DNA and genes. The sample table records 550,000 to 700,000 distinct CDR3 sequences; approximately 19% of these occur just once. The ten largest clonotypes hold approximately 12% of the sample. The sequencing sample was made of PBMCs or a T cell subset sorted from them (not recorded which). The receptors shown here come from an adult woman who had mild COVID-19 (a few samples of this study predate the infection). The sample titles of this study are shuffled in the database, so cell type and time point are left out; the donor was told from shared clones.

In its sample, this clonotype was seen many times. This rearrangement joins TRBV7-9 to TRBJ2-1; D is ambiguous. The CDR3 is 13 residues long. From germline, CDR1 is SEHNR and CDR2 FQNEAQ (reference sequence). Trimming stripped 1 base from V and 7 bases from J, with 8 bases between. In DNA, the CDR3 is TGTGCCAGCAGCTTAGGACAAGTAAATGAGCAGTTCTTC. Its translation: CASSLGQVNEQFF. Full variable domain (outside the CDR3, taken from reference TRBV7-9 and TRBJ2-1): DTGVSQNPRHKITKRGQNVTFRCDPISEHNRLYWYRQTLGQGPEFLTYFQNEAQLEKSRLLSDRFSAERPKGSFSTLEIQRTEQGDSAMYLCASSLGQVNEQFFGPGTRLTVL.

This chain joins TRBV12-3 or TRBV12-4 and TRBJ2-1; TRBD2 aligns across 10 bases. V dropped 2 bases and J dropped 1; count of bases not matched to a gene: 8. This CDR3 comprises 18 residues. The CDR3 reads CASSLMVLTSGSYNEQFF. The CDR3 DNA follows: TGTGCCAGCAGTTTAATGGTTCTGACTAGCGGGTCCTACAATGAGCAGTTCTTC.

The chain recombines TRBV6-2 or TRBV6-3 with TRBJ2-7; 15 positions agree with TRBD2. After removal of 6 bases from V and 7 bases from J, the junction contained 7 bases not matched to a gene. The CDR3 spans 15 residues. Germline CDR1 MNHEY, CDR2 SVGEGT. The CDR3 spells CASSPTGTSGREQYF. The CDR3 nucleotides read TGTGCCAGCAGCCCGACCGGGACTAGCGGGAGGGAGCAGTACTTC.

This clonotype was seen repeatedly, ten times or more. The chain carries TRBV6-2 or TRBV6-3 and TRBJ2-2; possibly TRBD2 for D (6 bases). This CDR3 is built from 15 residues. The ends were cut back, 5 bases at V and 3 bases at J, with 13 bases in the middle. From germline, CDR1 is MNHEY and CDR2 SVGEGT. The CDR3 protein is CASSRASEDTGELFF. CDR3 in DNA: TGTGCCAGCAGTCGGGCTAGCGAGGACACCGGGGAGCTGTTTTTT.

This clonotype was picked up a small number of times. The chain employs TRBV18 and TRBJ2-7, with no clear D. Per germline, CDR1 KGHSH and CDR2 LQKENI. This CDR3 contains 14 residues. Trimming took 3 bases from V and 0 from J, leaving 9 bases between them. CDR3 amino acids: CASSPQTRSYEQYF. CDR3 nucleotide sequence: TGTGCCAGCTCACCTCAGACACGCTCCTACGAGCAGTACTTC.

The gene calls are TRBV20-1 and TRBJ2-7; no definite D call. Germline-derived CDR1 and CDR2 are DFQATT and SNEGSKA (reference sequence). The V and J ends lost 0 bases and 4 bases respectively, with 7 bases between them. The CDR3 contains 12 residues. CDR3 sequence: CSARDSGYEQYF. The DNA of the CDR3 is TGCAGTGCTAGAGATTCTGGTTACGAGCAGTACTTC.

This clonotype was seen more than once but under ten times. V and J are TRBV24-1 and TRBJ2-7; unclear D gene. The V gene lost 5 bases and the J gene lost 6 bases, with 7 bases spanning the gap. CDR3 length: 11 amino acids. Germline V lookup: CDR1 KGHDR, CDR2 SFDVKD. The CDR3 loop is CATSVGGEQYF. In DNA, the CDR3 is TGTGCCACCAGTGTCGGCGGCGAGCAGTACTTC.

V and J are TRBV15 and TRBJ1-3, with unresolved D. The CDR3 sequence is 14 residues long. Between the trimmed V and J ends, which lost 4 bases and 1 base, there was a span of 8 bases. Looked up from germline, CDR1 is LNHNV and CDR2 is YYDKDF (reference sequence). The CDR3 is CATSMRDSGNTIYF. DNA for the CDR3: TGTGCCACCAGCATGAGGGATTCTGGAAACACCATATATTTT.

This clonotype was detected a few times. This rearrangement joins TRBV7-2 to TRBJ1-1; D ambiguous. V was trimmed by 4 bases and J by 4 bases, leaving 13 bases between them. Germline V gene sequence: CDR1 SGHTA, CDR2 FQGNSA. The CDR3 is 14 amino acids. Written as DNA, the CDR3 is TGTGCCAGCAGCTCTAATTCCGATGTCACTGAAGCTTTCTTT. Its protein is CASSSNSDVTEAFF.

The V call is TRBV5-5, the J call TRBJ1-3; D is unresolved. The length of the CDR3 is 15 residues. V gave up 4 bases and J gave up 0 bases, with 11 bases separating them. Germline CDR1 reads SGHKS; CDR2 reads YYEKEE (reference sequence). This CDR3 reads CASSESKSSGNTIYF. Written as DNA, the CDR3 is TGTGCCAGCAGCGAGAGTAAGAGCTCTGGAAACACCATATATTTT.

J is TRBJ1-1 and V is TRBV4-2; 9 nucleotides match TRBD1. This CDR3 has 17 amino acids. Germline V CDR1 and CDR2: LGHNA, YNFKEQ. J lost 10 bases, V lost 1 base, and 16 bases had no gene match. The CDR3 reads CASSQANLRGQGGGAFF. The CDR3 nucleotides are TGTGCCAGCAGCCAAGCGAATTTAAGGGGACAGGGCGGGGGAGCTTTCTTT.

Many counts were recorded for this clonotype. The rearrangement uses TRBV20-1 and TRBJ1-1, with unresolved D. V was clipped by 7 bases and J by 2 bases, with 8 bases between them. Germline V lookup: CDR1 DFQATT, CDR2 SNEGSKA (reference sequence). This CDR3 comprises 11 residues. In DNA form, the CDR3 reads TGCAGTGTTTGGGAAAACACTGAAGCTTTCTTT. The encoded protein is CSVWENTEAFF.

This rearrangement joins TRBV5-1 to TRBJ2-7, with 9 nucleotides matching TRBD1. The junction had 15 bases not matched to a gene; V was cut back by 4 bases and J by 4 bases. CDR1 and CDR2 from the germline V gene are SGHRS and YFSETQ. There are 17 residues in the CDR3. The CDR3 nucleotides read TGCGCCAGCAGCCTTGCCGCTAGGACAGGGGATCCTTACGAGCAGTACTTC. Translated, it gives CASSLAARTGDPYEQYF.

The count of this clonotype is one. This chain joins TRBV2 and TRBJ2-3; TRBD2 matches at 13 bases. The CDR3 covers 15 residues. The germline V gene encodes CDR1 SNHLY and CDR2 FYNNEI. The junction had 6 bases not matched to a gene; V was cut back by 6 bases and J by 6 bases. In DNA, the CDR3 is TGTGCCAGCAGGGGACTAGCGGGGACCGCGGATACGCAGTATTTT. Translated: CASRGLAGTADTQYF. Filled out from reference TRBV2 and TRBJ2-3, the complete variable domain reads EPEVTQTPSHQVTQMGQEVILRCVPISNHLYFYWYRQILGQKVEFLVSFYNNEISEKSEIFDDQFSVERPDGSNFTLKIRSTKLEDSAMYFCASRGLAGTADTQYFGPGTRLTVL.

The sample holds a few counts of this clonotype. J is TRBJ2-7 and V is TRBV6-5, with a tentative D call TRBD1 (5 bases). Trimming took 0 bases from V and 3 from J, leaving 21 bases between them. Germline loops: CDR1 MNHEY, CDR2 SVGAGI. This CDR3 has 18 amino acids. CDR3 sequence (DNA): TGTGCCAGCAGTTACTCGTTGCGTGAACAGGCATCCCTCTACGAGCAGTACTTC. This translates into CASSYSLREQASLYEQYF.

In its sample, this clonotype was seen a few times. This sequence joins TRBV20-1 and TRBJ1-2, with 8 nucleotides matching TRBD1. This CDR3 has 13 residues. Germline CDR1 DFQATT, CDR2 SNEGSKA (reference sequence). With 6 bases clipped from V and 8 bases from J, the junction kept 11 bases outside the gene matches. This chain's CDR3 is CSAPTGALGGYTF. The CDR3 DNA sequence: TGCAGTGCCCCGACAGGGGCGCTCGGGGGCTACACCTTC.

In its sample, this clonotype was seen many times. This chain links TRBV6-5 with TRBJ2-7, with no clear D. Germline CDR1 and CDR2: MNHEY and SVGAGI. This CDR3 is built from 15 residues. V lost 0 bases and J lost 6, with 15 bases in between. Here the CDR3 reads CASSYSSYSLGEQYF. DNA of the CDR3: TGTGCCAGCAGTTACTCGTCCTACTCTTTGGGCGAGCAGTACTTC.

Turning to this clonotype: This may stem from a read error, because a much larger clone lies one nucleotide away. This chain connects TRBV7-3 to TRBJ2-3; TRBD2 matches at 10 bases. Trimming at V came to 5 bases and at J to 1 base, leaving 3 bases not matched to a gene. This CDR3 spans 15 amino acids. In germline, CDR1 is SGHTA, CDR2 FQGTGA. The CDR3 loop is CASSIGTSGTDTQYF. The CDR3 DNA reads TGTGCCAGCAGCATCGGGACTAGCGGCACAGATACGCAGTATTTT.

This clonotype was seen a handful of times. The rearrangement joins TRBV7-3 to TRBJ2-7, with 8 bases identical to TRBD1. There are 16 residues in the CDR3. Looked up from germline, CDR1 is SGHTA and CDR2 is FQGTGA. The V gene end was trimmed by 5 bases and the J gene end by 5 bases; junction bases not matched to a gene: 14. The CDR3 protein is CASSPYAGGVRNEQYF. CDR3 sequence (DNA): TGTGCCAGCAGCCCCTATGCAGGGGGCGTTCGTAACGAGCAGTACTTC.

This clonotype was observed a few times. The chain couples TRBV7-8 to TRBJ2-7; TRBD2 matches 7 bases. The CDR3 runs 16 residues. Germline CDR1 is SGHVS and CDR2 is FQNEAQ. The J segment lost 6 bases and the V segment lost 4 bases, leaving 15 bases of the junction unmatched. The CDR3 coding sequence is TGTGCCAGCAGCTCCTCCACTAGCGCCCTAAAGAGCGAGCAGTACTTC. Encoded protein: CASSSSTSALKSEQYF. The whole variable domain, filled in from reference TRBV7-8 and TRBJ2-7, reads GAGVSQSPRYKVAKRGQDVALRCDPISGHVSLFWYQQALGQGPEFLTYFQNEAQLDKSGLPSDRFFAERPEGSVSTLKIQRTQQEDSAVYLCASSSSTSALKSEQYFGPGTRLTVT.

This clonotype was seen at least ten times. The V call is TRBV20-1, the J call TRBJ1-3, with D uncertain. The CDR3 spans 10 residues. Looked up from germline, CDR1 is DFQATT and CDR2 is SNEGSKA (reference sequence). Trimming pared 5 bases from V and 3 bases from J, leaving 2 bases between. CDR3 loop: CSARGNTIYF. The DNA of the CDR3 is TGCAGTGCTCGTGGAAACACCATATATTTT.

This chain links TRBV20-1 with TRBJ2-1, with a possible D match to TRBD2 (5 bases). CDR3 size: 13 residues. Trimming pared 6 bases from V and 6 bases from J, leaving 15 bases between. Per germline, CDR1 DFQATT and CDR2 SNEGSKA (reference sequence). The CDR3 sequence is CSALMDSRNEQFF. The CDR3 coding sequence is TGCAGTGCCCTCATGGACTCTCGCAATGAGCAGTTCTTC.

This clonotype was seen more than once but under ten times. The rearrangement joins TRBV7-8 to TRBJ2-5; D possibly corresponds to TRBD2 (6 bases). CDR1 SGHVS and CDR2 FQNEAQ come from the germline V gene. Between the trimmed V and J ends, which lost 3 bases and 7 bases, there was a span of 12 bases. CDR3 size: 13 residues. CDR3 bases: TGTGCCAGCAGCTTGGGGGGTCGGGGGACCCAGTACTTC. Its protein is CASSLGGRGTQYF.

The rearrangement uses TRBV29-1 and TRBJ1-5; D gene uncertain. V gave up 6 bases and J gave up 2 bases, with 8 bases separating them. The germline CDR1 and CDR2 sequences are SQVTM and ANQGSEA. The CDR3 extends over 12 amino acids. The CDR3 sequence: CSVGDGNQPQHF. The CDR3 nucleotides read TGCAGCGTAGGAGACGGCAATCAGCCCCAGCATTTT.

This clonotype was found a few times. The V and J genes are TRBV27 and TRBJ2-1; D is undetermined. The germline V and J ends were trimmed by 4 bases and 0 bases, with 10 bases remaining between them. Germline CDR1 is MNHEY and CDR2 is SMNVEV (reference sequence). The CDR3 contains 15 residues. CDR3 loop: CASSSFGSSYNEQFF. As DNA, the CDR3 is TGTGCCAGCAGTTCCTTTGGCAGCTCCTACAATGAGCAGTTCTTC.

There are a few counts of this clonotype. This chain uses TRBV5-6 with TRBJ2-1; 7 nucleotides line up with TRBD1. The V and J ends lost 4 bases and 7 bases, in that order; junction bases with no gene match: 2. Germline CDR1 is SGHDT and CDR2 is YYEEEE. This CDR3 spans 12 amino acids. The CDR3 DNA reads as TGTGCCAGCAGCGAACAGGGGAATGAGCAGTTCTTC. It encodes CASSEQGNEQFF. Together with reference TRBV5-6 and TRBJ2-1, the CDR3 gives the full variable domain: DAGVTQSPTHLIKTRGQQVTLRCSPKSGHDTVSWYQQALGQGPQFIFQYYEEEERQRGNFPDRFSGHQFPNYSSELNVNALLLGDSALYLCASSEQGNEQFFGPGTRLTVL.

This clonotype was observed many times. The chain is built from TRBV24-1 and TRBJ1-2, with TRBD1 matching 8 bases. Germline CDR1 is KGHDR and CDR2 is SFDVKD. V trimming: 2 bases; J trimming: 4 bases; junction bases outside the gene matches: 11. The CDR3 covers 17 residues. In DNA, the CDR3 is TGTGCCACCAGTGATTCGAGCTTGACAGGGGCTAGCTATGGCTACACCTTC. The encoded protein is CATSDSSLTGASYGYTF.

V and J are TRBV15 and TRBJ2-7; possible D gene TRBD2, 6 bases. Germline V gene sequence: CDR1 LNHNV, CDR2 YYDKDF (reference sequence). The CDR3 runs to 15 residues. The V gene lost 3 bases and the J gene lost 1 base, with 13 bases spanning the gap. The CDR3: CATSSDPGTSYEQYF. The DNA of the CDR3 is TGTGCCACCAGCAGCGACCCAGGGACTTCCTACGAGCAGTACTTC.

The chain links TRBV5-1 to TRBJ2-3; possible D gene TRBD2, 6 bases. Trimming took off 4 bases at V and 3 bases at J, with 12 bases between the two ends. The germline V gene encodes CDR1 SGHRS and CDR2 YFSETQ. The length of the CDR3 is 14 residues. The CDR3 reads CASSGAGPTDTQYF. The CDR3 DNA reads TGCGCCAGCAGCGGGGCGGGACCAACAGATACGCAGTATTTT. Full variable domain (missing parts from reference TRBV5-1 and TRBJ2-3): KAGVTQTPRYLIKTRGQQVTLSCSPISGHRSVSWYQQTPGQGLQFLFEYFSETQRNKGNFPGRFSGRQFSNSRSEMNVSTLELGDSALYLCASSGAGPTDTQYFGPGTRLTVL.